Below are 22 T cell receptor beta chains sequenced from a single sample in a study of blood T cell repertoires in COVID-19. Profiling relied on immunoSEQ multiplex PCR, and the TCRdb table lists in-frame clones only, not all of them. The table has around 140,000 clones, over 60% seen once. Specimen: peripheral blood. The receptors shown here come from a woman aged 50 to 65 with active or convalescent COVID-19.

This clone came up many times. This chain uses TRBV7-2 with TRBJ2-5, with D maybe TRBD2 (6 bases). This CDR3 region has 15 residues. CDR1 is SGHTA and CDR2 is FQGNSA in the germline V gene. V lost 1 base and J 5 bases, leaving 14 bases between the germline ends. The CDR3 protein is CASSLGGREWETQYF. The CDR3 DNA reads TGTGCCAGCAGCTTAGGCGGACGGGAGTGGGAGACCCAGTACTTC.

This chain links TRBV5-5 with TRBJ1-6; 8 bases are shared with TRBD1. Germline V CDR1 and CDR2: SGHKS, YYEKEE (reference sequence). This CDR3 region has 17 residues. J was trimmed by 6 bases and V by 0 bases; bases with no gene match: 8. The CDR3 nucleotides read TGTGCCAGCAGCTTGGCCACAGGGGGTGGGAGTAATTCACCCCTCCACTTT. Protein sequence: CASSLATGGGSNSPLHF.

The CDR3 is CASSQRRDRVPHGYTF. CDR3 nucleotide sequence: TGCGCCAGCAGCCAAAGAAGGGACAGGGTTCCCCATGGCTACACCTTC. The chain couples TRBV4-3 to TRBJ1-2; TRBD1 matches at 9 bases. CDR3 length: 16 amino acids. Losses at the gene ends were 2 bases for V and 6 bases for J; bases not matched to a gene: 10. Looked up from germline, CDR1 is LGHNA and CDR2 is YSLEER.

This chain joins TRBV5-6 and TRBJ2-2, with D possibly TRBD1 on 5 matching bases. Trimming took 0 bases from V and 0 from J, leaving 6 bases between them. CDR3 size: 15 residues. Germline V gene sequence: CDR1 SGHDT, CDR2 YYEEEE. In DNA, the CDR3 is TGTGCCAGCAGCTTGGGGACATCGAACACCGGGGAGCTGTTTTTT. This gives the protein CASSLGTSNTGELFF.

This clone was seen just once. The chain couples TRBV29-1 to TRBJ2-5; D perhaps matches TRBD1 (6 bases). Trimming cost V 3 bases and J 0 bases, with 14 bases left between them. Germline-derived CDR1 and CDR2 are SQVTM and ANQGSEA. The CDR3 covers 15 residues. The CDR3 DNA is TGCAGCGTTGATCGAGGGGGATCGTACCAAGAGACCCAGTACTTC. It translates to CSVDRGGSYQETQYF. Full variable domain (remainder filled in from reference TRBV29-1 and TRBJ2-5): SAVISQKPSRDICQRGTSLTIQCQVDSQVTMMFWYRQQPGQSLTLIATANQGSEATYESGFVIDKFPISRPNLTFSTLTVSNMSPEDSSIYLCSVDRGGSYQETQYFGPGTRLLVL.

This chain uses TRBV7-2 with TRBJ2-2, with D possibly matching TRBD2 (5 bases). V shed 0 bases and J shed 1 base, with 6 bases lying between them. Germline V gives CDR1 SGHTA, CDR2 FQGNSA. This CDR3 spans 15 amino acids. The CDR3 spells CASSLARVNTGELFF. The DNA for the CDR3 is TGTGCCAGCAGCTTAGCGCGGGTGAACACCGGGGAGCTGTTTTTT.

This sequence joins TRBV14 and TRBJ1-2; the D is unclear. V was clipped by 1 base and J by 1 base, with 10 bases between them. The CDR3 has 15 amino acids. Per germline, CDR1 SGHDN and CDR2 FVKESK. For the CDR3, the DNA is TGTGCCAGCAGCCAAGGGTGGGCAAGTAACTATGGCTACACCTTC. It translates to CASSQGWASNYGYTF.

This chain uses TRBV2 with TRBJ2-3, with D possibly matching TRBD2 (6 bases). V shed 10 bases and J shed 0 bases, with 11 bases lying between them. The CDR3 contains 13 residues. From germline, CDR1 is SNHLY and CDR2 FYNNEI. The CDR3 is CATRLVSTDTQYF. Written as DNA, the CDR3 is TGTGCCACCAGACTAGTTAGCACAGATACGCAGTATTTT.

J is TRBJ2-6 and V is TRBV6-5, with no clear D. The CDR3 has 15 residues. V was clipped by 1 base and J by 4 bases, with 8 bases between them. Germline CDR1 and CDR2: MNHEY and SVGAGI. The CDR3 DNA follows: TGTGCCAGCAGTTACTACAGTAAGGGGGCCAACGTCCTGACTTTC. It specifies CASSYYSKGANVLTF.

V is TRBV20-1 and J is TRBJ1-1, with D possibly being TRBD1 (5 bases). This CDR3 spans 14 amino acids. Germline CDR1 reads DFQATT; CDR2 reads SNEGSKA (reference sequence). V lost 3 bases and J 8 bases, leaving 19 bases between the germline ends. CDR3 protein: CSASPPVGGREAFF. CDR3 DNA: TGCAGTGCTAGTCCCCCGGTGGGGGGTCGGGAAGCTTTCTTT.

The chain is built from TRBV2 and TRBJ2-3; TRBD2 matches 8 bases. The CDR3 sequence is 18 residues long. The germline gives CDR1 SNHLY, CDR2 FYNNEI. J was trimmed by 1 base and V by 3 bases; bases with no gene match: 12. The CDR3 DNA is TGTGCCAGCAGTGACCCCCAAACGGGAGGGCCTCGCACAGATACGCAGTATTTT. Amino acid sequence: CASSDPQTGGPRTDTQYF.

V is TRBV6-5 and J is TRBJ2-1, with D hard to call. The CDR3 is 16 amino acids. The germline V gene encodes CDR1 MNHEY and CDR2 SVGAGI. V dropped 2 bases and J dropped 0 bases, with 11 bases sitting between them. The CDR3 is CASSYAPSSSYNEQFF. CDR3 in DNA: TGTGCCAGCAGTTACGCCCCCTCTAGCTCCTACAATGAGCAGTTCTTC.

The chain uses TRBV11-2 and TRBJ1-6; D perhaps matches TRBD1 (5 bases). This CDR3 contains 15 residues. V dropped 5 bases and J dropped 1 base, with 9 bases sitting between them. Germline V gene sequence: CDR1 SGHAT, CDR2 FQNNGV. CDR3 sequence reads: CASSLDRSYNSPLHF. In nucleotides, the CDR3 is TGTGCCAGCAGCCTCGACAGATCCTATAATTCACCCCTCCACTTT.

V gene TRBV11-1 combines with J gene TRBJ2-7; 8 bases match TRBD2. The V and J ends lost 7 bases and 1 base, in that order; junction bases with no gene match: 9. This CDR3 is built from 15 residues. Germline CDR1 reads SGHAT; CDR2 reads FQDESV (reference sequence). CDR3 DNA sequence: TGTGCCAGCACCCCTAGCGGGTTTACATCCTACGAGCAGTACTTC. Protein product: CASTPSGFTSYEQYF.

J is TRBJ2-5 and V is TRBV6-5; TRBD2 matches 8 bases. This CDR3 is built from 14 residues. Germline-derived CDR1 and CDR2 are MNHEY and SVGAGI. With V trimmed by 2 bases and J by 5 bases, 4 bases remained unmatched. The CDR3 here is CASSYAGGEETQYF. CDR3 DNA sequence: TGTGCCAGCAGTTACGCGGGAGGCGAGGAGACCCAGTACTTC.

The V and J genes are TRBV14 and TRBJ1-1, with D maybe TRBD1 (5 bases). Per the germline V gene, CDR1 is SGHDN and CDR2 is FVKESK. V lost 1 base and J 6 bases, leaving 12 bases between the germline ends. CDR3 length: 14 residues. As DNA, the CDR3 is TGTGCCAGCAGCCAAGGGGGCAGGGTCCCTGAAGCTTTCTTT. Encoded protein: CASSQGGRVPEAFF.

This chain links TRBV25-1 with TRBJ2-7; no reliable D call. The CDR3 has 16 amino acids. Trimming took 6 bases from V and 3 from J, leaving 21 bases between them. CDR1 and CDR2 from the germline V gene are MGHDK and SYGVNS. The CDR3 DNA sequence: TGTGCCAGCAGCCAGTCGGTCATGGCGGCGAGCTACGAGCAGTACTTC. Its protein is CASSQSVMAASYEQYF.

This clone was detected only a few times. The sample carries other DNA sequences with the same CDR3. This chain uses TRBV29-1 with TRBJ1-4, with 10 bases that match TRBD1. Germline V gives CDR1 SQVTM, CDR2 ANQGSEA. The CDR3 contains 13 residues. The V segment lost 6 bases and the J segment 2 bases; nucleotides outside the gene matches: 0. The CDR3 nucleotides are TGCAGCGTGGGACAGGGGACTAATGAAAAACTGTTTTTT. It yields the protein CSVGQGTNEKLFF. The entire variable domain, with the rest obtained from reference TRBV29-1 and TRBJ1-4, is as follows: SAVISQKPSRDICQRGTSLTIQCQVDSQVTMMFWYRQQPGQSLTLIATANQGSEATYESGFVIDKFPISRPNLTFSTLTVSNMSPEDSSIYLCSVGQGTNEKLFFGSGTQLSVL.

A few counts support this clone. The chain uses TRBV6-5 and TRBJ2-7; a weak D match, TRBD2 (7 bases). The CDR3 spans 14 residues. V was pared by 6 bases and J by 4 bases, with 16 bases between. Germline CDR1 is MNHEY and CDR2 is SVGAGI. The CDR3 here is CASRRGQGRYEQYF. DNA of the CDR3: TGTGCCAGCAGGCGGGGGCAGGGCCGGTACGAGCAGTACTTC.

The rearrangement links TRBV6-6 to TRBJ2-3; 10 bases fit TRBD1. CDR3 length equals 17 residues. The junction had 12 bases not matched to a gene; V was cut back by 5 bases and J by 4 bases. Germline V CDR1 and CDR2: MNHNY, SVGAGI (reference sequence). Here the CDR3 reads CASSQPGDRGASDTQYF. CDR3 DNA: TGTGCCAGCAGTCAACCTGGGGACAGGGGTGCTTCAGATACGCAGTATTTT.

The rearrangement links TRBV9 to TRBJ2-1, with D possibly TRBD1 on 6 matching bases. Germline CDR1 reads SGDLS; CDR2 reads YYNGEE. Deletions cut 0 bases from V and 0 bases from J, with 13 bases between. The CDR3 has 17 amino acids. The CDR3 sequence is CASSVVPGASSYNEQFF. In DNA, the CDR3 is TGTGCCAGCAGCGTAGTTCCAGGGGCAAGCTCCTACAATGAGCAGTTCTTC.

V usage is TRBV20-1 and J usage is TRBJ2-5, with TRBD2 matching 8 bases. This CDR3 is 15 amino acids long. The germline CDR1 and CDR2 sequences are DFQATT and SNEGSKA (reference sequence). The V segment lost 3 bases and the J segment 1 base; nucleotides outside the gene matches: 7. The CDR3 loop reads CSASVRGVVQETQYF. The DNA of the CDR3 is TGCAGTGCTAGTGTGCGGGGGGTCGTCCAAGAGACCCAGTACTTC.